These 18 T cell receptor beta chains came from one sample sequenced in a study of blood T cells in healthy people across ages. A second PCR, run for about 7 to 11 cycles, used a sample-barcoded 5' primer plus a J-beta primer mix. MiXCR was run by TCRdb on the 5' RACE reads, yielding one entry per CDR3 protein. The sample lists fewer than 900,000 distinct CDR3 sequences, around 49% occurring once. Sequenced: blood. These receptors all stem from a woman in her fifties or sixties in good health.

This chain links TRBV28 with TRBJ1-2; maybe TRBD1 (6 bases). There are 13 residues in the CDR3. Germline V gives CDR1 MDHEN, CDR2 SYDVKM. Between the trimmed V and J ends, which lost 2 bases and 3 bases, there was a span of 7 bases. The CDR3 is CASSLNRDYGYTF. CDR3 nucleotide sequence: TGTGCCAGCAGTTTAAACAGGGACTATGGCTACACCTTC.

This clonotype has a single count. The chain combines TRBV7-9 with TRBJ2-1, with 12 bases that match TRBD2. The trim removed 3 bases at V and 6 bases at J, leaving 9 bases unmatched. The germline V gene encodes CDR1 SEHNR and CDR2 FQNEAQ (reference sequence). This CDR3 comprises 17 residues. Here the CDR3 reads CASSFRASGRAANEQFF. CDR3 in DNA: TGTGCCAGCAGCTTTAGGGCTAGCGGGAGGGCAGCCAATGAGCAGTTCTTC.

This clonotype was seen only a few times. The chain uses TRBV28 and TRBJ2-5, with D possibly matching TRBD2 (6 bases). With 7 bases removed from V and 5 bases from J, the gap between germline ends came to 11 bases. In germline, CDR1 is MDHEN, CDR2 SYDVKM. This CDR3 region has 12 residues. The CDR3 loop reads CASIGGRETQYF. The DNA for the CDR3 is TGTGCCAGCATCGGGGGTCGGGAGACCCAGTACTTC.

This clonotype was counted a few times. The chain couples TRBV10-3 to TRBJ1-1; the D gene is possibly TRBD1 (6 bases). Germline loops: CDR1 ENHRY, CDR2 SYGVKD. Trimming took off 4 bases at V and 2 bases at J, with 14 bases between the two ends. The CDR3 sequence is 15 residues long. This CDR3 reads CAISGAGAGNTEAFF. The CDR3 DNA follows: TGTGCCATCAGTGGGGCAGGGGCTGGTAACACTGAAGCTTTCTTT.

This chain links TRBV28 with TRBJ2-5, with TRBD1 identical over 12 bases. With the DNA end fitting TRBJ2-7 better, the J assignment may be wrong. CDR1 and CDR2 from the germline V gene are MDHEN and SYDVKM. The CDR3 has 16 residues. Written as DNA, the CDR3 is TGTGCCAGCAGTGGGTGGGGGACAGGGGGCGTTTACGAGCAGTACTTC. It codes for CASSGWGTGGVYEQYF.

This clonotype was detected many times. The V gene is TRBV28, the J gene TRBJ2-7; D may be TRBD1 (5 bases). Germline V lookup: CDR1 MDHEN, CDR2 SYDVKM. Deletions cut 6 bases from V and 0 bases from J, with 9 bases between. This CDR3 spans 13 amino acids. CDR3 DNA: TGTGCCAGCAGGGACACGAGCTCCTACGAGCAGTACTTC. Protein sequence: CASRDTSSYEQYF.

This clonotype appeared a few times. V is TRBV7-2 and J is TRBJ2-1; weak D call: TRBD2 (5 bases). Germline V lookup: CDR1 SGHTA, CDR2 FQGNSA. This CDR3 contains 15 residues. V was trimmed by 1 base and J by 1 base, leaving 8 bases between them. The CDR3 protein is CASSLVSGSYNEQFF. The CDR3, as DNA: TGTGCCAGCAGCTTAGTAAGCGGATCCTACAATGAGCAGTTCTTC.

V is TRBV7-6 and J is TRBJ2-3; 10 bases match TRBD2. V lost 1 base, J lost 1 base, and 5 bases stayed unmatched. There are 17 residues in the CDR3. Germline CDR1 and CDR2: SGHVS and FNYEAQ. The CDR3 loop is CASSLVRAGGGTDTQYF. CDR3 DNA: TGTGCCAGCAGCTTAGTTCGAGCGGGAGGGGGCACAGATACGCAGTATTTT.

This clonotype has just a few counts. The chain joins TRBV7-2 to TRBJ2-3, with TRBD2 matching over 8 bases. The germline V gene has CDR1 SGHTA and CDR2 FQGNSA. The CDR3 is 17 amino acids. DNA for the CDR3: TGTGCTTCCCGGCTAGCGGGCTCCCGCAGCATAGGAGATACGCAGTATTTT. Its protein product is CASRLAGSRSIGDTQYF.

CDR3 nucleotides: TGCAGTGCTTGGGCGACTAGCGGGAGGCTAGCACAAGATACGCAGTATTTT. Protein sequence: CSAWATSGRLAQDTQYF. This chain joins TRBV20-1 and TRBJ2-3, with 13 bases fitting TRBD2. The CDR3 runs 17 residues. V was clipped by 5 bases and J by 5 bases; unmatched bases: 13. The V gene's germline CDR1 is DFQATT and CDR2 SNEGSKA (reference sequence).

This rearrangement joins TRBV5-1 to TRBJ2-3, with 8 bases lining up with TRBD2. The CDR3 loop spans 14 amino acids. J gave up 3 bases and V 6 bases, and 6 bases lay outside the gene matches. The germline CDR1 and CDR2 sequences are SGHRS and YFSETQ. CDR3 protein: CASTLSGSTDTQYF. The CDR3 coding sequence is TGCGCCAGCACCCTAAGCGGGAGTACAGATACGCAGTATTTT.

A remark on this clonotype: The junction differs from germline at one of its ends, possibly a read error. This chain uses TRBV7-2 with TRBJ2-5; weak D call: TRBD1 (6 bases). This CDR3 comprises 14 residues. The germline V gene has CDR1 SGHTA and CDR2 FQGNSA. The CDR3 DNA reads TGTGTCAGCAGCTTAGGGGGAAGTAAAAAAGAGCAGTACTTC. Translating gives CVSSLGGSKKEQYF.

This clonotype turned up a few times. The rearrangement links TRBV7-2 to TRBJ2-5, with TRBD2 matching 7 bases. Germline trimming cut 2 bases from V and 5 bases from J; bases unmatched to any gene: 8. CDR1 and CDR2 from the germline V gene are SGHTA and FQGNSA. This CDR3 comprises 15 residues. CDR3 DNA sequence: TGTGCCAGCAGCTTACAAGGGAGGGTAGAGGAGACCCAGTACTTC. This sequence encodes CASSLQGRVEETQYF.

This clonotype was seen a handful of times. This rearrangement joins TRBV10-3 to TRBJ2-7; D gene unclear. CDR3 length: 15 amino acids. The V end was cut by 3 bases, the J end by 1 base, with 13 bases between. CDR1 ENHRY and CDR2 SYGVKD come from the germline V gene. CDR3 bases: TGTGCCATCAGTGATCCCGGAACGGCTTCCTACGAGCAGTACTTC. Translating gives CAISDPGTASYEQYF.

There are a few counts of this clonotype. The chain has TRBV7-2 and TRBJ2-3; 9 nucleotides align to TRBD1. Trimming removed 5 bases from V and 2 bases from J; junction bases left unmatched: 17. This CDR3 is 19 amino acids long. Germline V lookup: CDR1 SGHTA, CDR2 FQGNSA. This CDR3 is CASSQRTGEARANTDTQYF. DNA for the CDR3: TGTGCCAGCAGCCAACGGACAGGGGAGGCGAGGGCAAACACAGATACGCAGTATTTT.

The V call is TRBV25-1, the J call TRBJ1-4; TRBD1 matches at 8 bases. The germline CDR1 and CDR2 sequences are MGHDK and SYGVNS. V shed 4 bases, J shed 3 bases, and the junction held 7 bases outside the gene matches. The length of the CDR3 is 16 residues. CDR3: CASSARQGFANEKLFF. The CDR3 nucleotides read TGTGCCAGCAGTGCAAGACAGGGGTTTGCTAATGAAAAACTGTTTTTT.

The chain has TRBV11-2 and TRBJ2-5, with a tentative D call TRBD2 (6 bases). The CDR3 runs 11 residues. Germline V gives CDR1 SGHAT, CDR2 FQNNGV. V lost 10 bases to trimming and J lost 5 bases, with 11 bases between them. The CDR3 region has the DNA TGTGCCAACGGGAGAGGCGAGACCCAGTACTTC. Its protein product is CANGRGETQYF.

The CDR3, as DNA: TGCAGCGTTCGCTCAGGGAGTTTGGAGACCCAGTACTTC. Protein: CSVRSGSLETQYF. The chain combines TRBV29-1 with TRBJ2-5; D may be TRBD1 or TRBD2 (5 bases each). Between the trimmed V and J ends, which lost 5 bases and 5 bases, there was a span of 15 bases. In germline, CDR1 is SQVTM, CDR2 ANQGSEA. The CDR3 is 13 residues long. Full variable domain (rest looked up from reference TRBV29-1 and TRBJ2-5): SAVISQKPSRDICQRGTSLTIQCQVDSQVTMMFWYRQQPGQSLTLIATANQGSEATYESGFVIDKFPISRPNLTFSTLTVSNMSPEDSSIYLCSVRSGSLETQYFGPGTRLLVL.